One and the same sample provided the 13 T cell receptor beta chains below, sequenced in a study of blood T cell repertoires in COVID-19. Sequencing used immunoSEQ multiplex PCR; TCRdb keeps in-frame clones, though not all of them. The profile shows some 220,000 clones, approximately 82% of them singletons. The sequenced sample consisted of peripheral blood. The receptors were sampled from a man aged 45-60 years with active or convalescent COVID-19.

The chain is built from TRBV7-2 and TRBJ1-2; D gene ambiguous. The CDR3 totals 13 residues. The V end was cut by 5 bases, the J end by 4 bases, with 11 bases between. Looked up from germline, CDR1 is SGHTA and CDR2 is FQGNSA. CDR3 DNA: TGTGCCAGCAGCCTTAGGAGGATCTATGGCTACACCTTC. The encoded protein is CASSLRRIYGYTF.

This chain connects TRBV7-9 to TRBJ2-1; D possibly corresponds to TRBD1 (6 bases). Trimming removed 5 bases at V and 0 bases at J, with 11 bases between. The CDR3 is 15 residues long. Germline CDR1 and CDR2: SEHNR and FQNEAQ (reference sequence). The CDR3 DNA sequence: TGTGCCAGCAGCCGAGGGACAAGCTCCTACAATGAGCAGTTCTTC. This sequence encodes CASSRGTSSYNEQFF.

CDR3 nucleotide sequence: TGTGCCAGCAGCTTGGATCTAGCGGACCTCACCGGGGAGCTGTTTTTT. It yields the protein CASSLDLADLTGELFF. This chain uses TRBV5-4 with TRBJ2-2; 7 bases are a match to TRBD2. This CDR3 has 16 amino acids. The germline gives CDR1 SGHNT, CDR2 YYREEE (reference sequence). V lost 0 bases to trimming and J lost 4 bases; unmatched junction nucleotides: 6.

J is TRBJ1-2 and V is TRBV28; the D is unclear. CDR3 size: 12 residues. The V end was cut by 1 base, the J end by 4 bases, with 4 bases between. From germline, CDR1 is MDHEN and CDR2 SYDVKM. In DNA form, the CDR3 reads TGTGCCAGCAGTTTATCCCTCTATGGCTACACCTTC. It specifies CASSLSLYGYTF.

The chain joins TRBV9 to TRBJ2-6; 10 bases are shared with TRBD1. With V trimmed by 7 bases and J by 3 bases, 7 bases remained unmatched. Germline-derived CDR1 and CDR2 are SGDLS and YYNGEE. This CDR3 is built from 16 residues. CDR3 nucleotide sequence: TGTGCCAGCGGACAGGGGGAGGACTTTGGGGCCAACGTCCTGACTTTC. It translates to CASGQGEDFGANVLTF.

The chain couples TRBV7-2 to TRBJ2-7, with a weak D call TRBD1 (7 bases). Germline V CDR1 and CDR2: SGHTA, FQGNSA. Between the trimmed V and J ends, which lost 2 bases and 6 bases, there was a span of 14 bases. This CDR3 comprises 14 residues. The CDR3 region has the DNA TGTGCCAGCAGCTTACATGGCAGGGGGGTCGAGCAGTACGTC. Its translation: CASSLHGRGVEQYV.

The chain recombines TRBV7-8 with TRBJ1-5; a weak D match, TRBD1 (5 bases). This CDR3 is built from 15 residues. Trimming removed 1 base at V and 7 bases at J, with 14 bases between. The germline gives CDR1 SGHVS, CDR2 FQNEAQ. The CDR3: CASSLVGAGGQPQHF. CDR3 nucleotides: TGTGCCAGCAGCTTAGTTGGCGCCGGGGGACAGCCCCAGCATTTT.

J is TRBJ2-3 and V is TRBV14; TRBD2 might be the D (6 bases). Germline V gene data show CDR1 as SGHDN and CDR2 as FVKESK. V dropped 4 bases and J dropped 1 base, with 18 bases sitting between them. The CDR3 has 17 amino acids. The CDR3 loop is CASSLRGGVLGTDTQYF. The CDR3 DNA is TGTGCCAGCAGCCTCAGAGGCGGGGTCCTGGGCACAGATACGCAGTATTTT.

The chain joins TRBV6-5 to TRBJ1-2; D might be TRBD1 (6 bases). The ends were cut back, 2 bases at V and 9 bases at J, with 13 bases in the middle. CDR3 size: 13 residues. CDR1 is MNHEY, CDR2 SVGAGI, per germline. CDR3 protein: CASSYVGGQSYTF. The CDR3 nucleotides are TGTGCCAGCAGTTACGTCGGGGGGCAGAGCTACACCTTC.

J is TRBJ2-2 and V is TRBV6-5, with a tentative D call TRBD1 (5 bases). CDR3 length equals 14 residues. Germline lookup yields CDR1 MNHEY and CDR2 SVGAGI. Trimming removed 5 bases from V and 6 bases from J, with 13 bases in between. CDR3 amino acids: CASSTQGGAGELFF. The CDR3, as DNA: TGTGCCAGCAGTACCCAGGGTGGGGCCGGGGAGCTGTTTTTT.

With regard to this clone: This same CDR3 is encoded by further DNA sequences in the sample. The J gene is TRBJ2-1, the V gene TRBV7-3, with TRBD1 as a possible D gene (6 bases). The V end lost 0 bases, the J end lost 0 bases, and 9 bases lay between the germline ends. Looked up from germline, CDR1 is SGHTA and CDR2 is FQGTGA. This CDR3 spans 16 amino acids. CDR3 in DNA: TGTGCCAGCAGCTTAACAGGGGGTAGCTCCTACAATGAGCAGTTCTTC. As protein: CASSLTGGSSYNEQFF.

The J gene is TRBJ2-7, the V gene TRBV18; 9 bases map to TRBD1. Germline trimming cut 3 bases from V and 2 bases from J; bases unmatched to any gene: 5. Germline CDR1 is KGHSH and CDR2 is LQKENI. This CDR3 is 15 amino acids long. The CDR3 bases are TGTGCCAGCTCACCGCGGAGGGACAGGGCCTACGAGCAGTACTTC. Translated, it gives CASSPRRDRAYEQYF.

The chain joins TRBV24-1 to TRBJ2-3; TRBD2 aligns across 10 bases. Germline assignment: CDR1 KGHDR and CDR2 SFDVKD. J gave up 0 bases and V 1 base, and 12 bases lay outside the gene matches. The CDR3 extends over 20 amino acids. The DNA of the CDR3 is TGTGCCACCAGTGATTTACGGTCTAGCGGGAGTTATGGTAGCACAGATACGCAGTATTTT. It codes for CATSDLRSSGSYGSTDTQYF.